This T cell receptor (beta chain) was captured by sequencing in a study of OX40 agonist ivuxolimab in advanced cancers. Study information: The study reported partial responses in three patients: one hepatocellular carcinoma, two cutaneous melanoma. Study results and caveats: CD8+ T cells were the subset that, on average, had more expanded clones than CD4+.

With 2 bases removed from V and 7 bases from J, the gap between germline ends came to 6 bases. Per the germline V gene, CDR1 is SGHTS and CDR2 is YDEGEE. This CDR3 region has 11 residues. This clone showed up just a few times. Its specificity is not known. Profiled with immunoSEQ multiplex PCR; TCRdb holds only in-frame clones, not every one. The table includes about 89,000 clones, approximately 86% detected once. Source: CD4+ or CD8+ T cells sorted from blood, taken in a trial of the OX40 agonist ivuxolimab. The rearrangement joins TRBV5-8 to TRBJ1-1, with D hard to call. The source of this sequence is an adult with an advanced solid tumor such as melanoma, head and neck, liver or kidney cancer. The CDR3 loop is CASSLWGEAFF. CDR3 in DNA: TGTGCCAGCAGCTTATGGGGTGAAGCTTTCTTT.